Following are 32 T cell receptor beta chains from one sample sequenced in a study of tumor-infiltrating lymphocytes in primary liver carcinoma. Blood RNA originated from unsorted whole blood, with germline DNA additionally extracted. TCR beta cDNA came from about 470 ng total RNA, primed with a constant-region primer. ARM-PCR was slightly modified, and three nested multiplex PCR rounds with it gave rise to the TCR beta libraries. Two initial PCR rounds of roughly 10 cycles each paired TRBV1-TRBV30 forward primers with a C-beta reverse primer. TCRdb re-analysed the multiplex PCR reads in MiXCR, keeping a single row per CDR3 protein. The sample consists of approximately 210,000 distinct CDR3 sequences, around 60% of them appearing once. Specimen: peripheral blood. Every receptor here comes from a woman in her sixties or seventies with primary liver carcinoma and hepatitis B virus infection.

A remark on this clonotype: It may be a read error: a sequence one base away is much more abundant. The chain employs TRBV4-2 and TRBJ1-3; D is undetermined. This CDR3 has 16 amino acids. The germline V gene has CDR1 LGHNA and CDR2 YNFKEQ. The CDR3 here is CANSQEGRYSGNTIYF. In DNA form, the CDR3 reads TGTGCCAACAGCCAAGAAGGTAGATACAGCGGAAACACCATATATTTT.

To note about this clonotype: Possible read error: a much larger clone is one base away. V usage is TRBV12-3 or TRBV12-4 and J usage is TRBJ2-1; D is unresolved. Trimming removed 2 bases at V and 8 bases at J, with 7 bases between. This CDR3 has 12 residues. The CDR3 region has the DNA TGTGCCAGCAGTTTAAGTGACCATGAGCAGTTCTTC. Amino acids: CASSLSDHEQFF.

This clonotype has at least ten counts. The chain couples TRBV10-3 to TRBJ1-2, with D possibly matching TRBD1 (6 bases). Germline V lookup: CDR1 ENHRY, CDR2 SYGVKD. Trimming shortened V by 4 bases and J by 4 bases, and 13 bases separated the two germline ends. The CDR3 runs 14 residues. As DNA, the CDR3 is TGTGCCATCAGTGGAACCCAGGGGTCCTATGGCTACACCTTC. Protein sequence: CAISGTQGSYGYTF.

This clonotype was recorded at least ten times. The chain links TRBV29-1 to TRBJ1-2, with 9 bases that match TRBD1. Per germline, CDR1 SQVTM and CDR2 ANQGSEA. J lost 2 bases, V lost 1 base, and 8 bases had no gene match. The CDR3 loop spans 16 amino acids. For the CDR3, the DNA is TGCAGCGTTGAAGTGGTGCCGGGACAGGGAAACTATGGCTACACCTTC. Protein: CSVEVVPGQGNYGYTF.

A word on this clonotype: The germline gene is not matched at one end of the junction; a read error may be the cause. V and J are TRBV11-1 and TRBJ2-1; 8 bases are shared with TRBD1. Germline V gene data show CDR1 as SGHAT and CDR2 as FQDESV (reference sequence). The CDR3 consists of 14 residues. CDR3 coding DNA: TGTGCCGGCACGCCGGGACAGGCATACATTGAGCAGTTCTTC. Encoded protein: CAGTPGQAYIEQFF.

The rearrangement uses TRBV6-6 and TRBJ2-1; D is tentatively TRBD1 or TRBD2 (7 bases each). Per the germline V gene, CDR1 is MNHNY and CDR2 is SVGAGI (reference sequence). The CDR3 contains 16 residues. CDR3 nucleotide sequence: TGTGTCAGTAGCGGGCAGGGGGTCAGCTCCTACAATGAGCAGTTCTTC. As protein: CVSSGQGVSSYNEQFF.

This sequence joins TRBV11-2 and TRBJ2-5; D is uncertain. The ends were cut back, 5 bases at V and 1 base at J, with 14 bases in the middle. The CDR3 spans 15 residues. Germline V lookup: CDR1 SGHAT, CDR2 FQNNGV. In nucleotides, the CDR3 is TGTGCCAGCAGCCTAACCCGGCAGATCCAAGAGACCCAGTACTTC. Residues: CASSLTRQIQETQYF.

Comments on this clonotype: This could be a read error, since a much larger clone is one nucleotide away. This CDR3 reads CAWSVADTGGLFF. CDR3 nucleotide sequence: TGTGCCTGGAGTGTAGCGGATACCGGGGGGCTGTTTTTT. The rearrangement links TRBV30 to TRBJ2-2; D might be TRBD2 (6 bases). CDR3 length: 13 residues. The V gene's germline CDR1 is GTSNPN and CDR2 SVGIG (reference sequence). The full variable domain, its missing parts supplied by reference TRBV30 and TRBJ2-2, is SQTIHQWPATLVQPVGSPLSLECTVEGTSNPNLYWYRQAAGRGLQLLFYSVGIGQISSEVPQNLSASRPQDRQFILSSKKLLLSDSGFYLCAWSVADTGGLFFGEGSRLTVL.

This clonotype was counted at least ten times. This chain connects TRBV5-5 to TRBJ1-2, with 7 bases that match TRBD1. Germline CDR1 is SGHKS and CDR2 is YYEKEE (reference sequence). This CDR3 spans 14 amino acids. V was pared by 2 bases and J by 4 bases, with 5 bases of the junction left unmatched. In nucleotides, the CDR3 is TGTGCCAGCAGCTTTAGGGGGCCGAGCTATGGCTACACCTTC. It translates to CASSFRGPSYGYTF.

This clonotype was detected a few times. This may arise from a read error, as a much more abundant clone is one base away. The rearrangement uses TRBV4-1 and TRBJ1-5, with TRBD1 identical over 8 bases. The V gene's germline CDR1 is MGHRA and CDR2 YSYEKL. CDR3 length: 18 residues. As DNA, the CDR3 is TGCGTCAGCAGTCAAGGGGGACTCGCGACAGGGGTCTATCAGCCCCAGCATTTT. It encodes CVSSQGGLATGVYQPQHF.

This clonotype was counted a few times. The V and J genes are TRBV28 and TRBJ1-2, with 10 bases matching TRBD1. The CDR3 covers 15 residues. CDR1 and CDR2 (germline): MDHEN, SYDVKM. The junction had 5 bases not matched to a gene; V was cut back by 3 bases and J by 4 bases. Here the CDR3 DNA reads TGTGCCAGCAGTTTCCTCCGGACAGGGGGCTATGGCTACACCTTC. This codes for CASSFLRTGGYGYTF.

This clonotype was seen a single time. The V call is TRBV5-1, the J call TRBJ2-3, with no clear D. V lost 1 base and J 2 bases, leaving 14 bases between the germline ends. CDR3 length: 16 amino acids. Looked up from germline, CDR1 is SGHRS and CDR2 is YFSETQ. The CDR3 sequence: CASSLSTASTTDTQYF. Here the CDR3 DNA reads TGCGCCAGCAGCTTGAGTACAGCGAGTACCACAGATACGCAGTATTTT.

This clonotype was counted between two and nine times. The chain uses TRBV20-1 and TRBJ1-5; D call uncertain. V lost 6 bases and J lost 4, with 10 bases in between. The CDR3 extends over 12 amino acids. Germline V gives CDR1 DFQATT, CDR2 SNEGSKA (reference sequence). CDR3 loop: CSATGGNQPQHF. In nucleotides, the CDR3 is TGCAGTGCAACTGGAGGTAATCAGCCCCAGCATTTT.

Points on this clonotype: A much larger clone lies one base from this, so it may be a read error. This sequence joins TRBV6-5 and TRBJ2-1, with D perhaps TRBD1 or TRBD2 (5 bases each). Germline loops: CDR1 MNHEY, CDR2 SVGAGI. The CDR3 length is 16 residues. The CDR3 region is CASNTGTAWTYIEQFF. The CDR3 DNA reads TGTGCCAGCAACACCGGGACCGCCTGGACCTACATTGAGCAGTTCTTC.

To note about this clonotype: Germline and junction disagree at one end, which may indicate a read error. The chain carries TRBV11-2 and TRBJ2-1; D is perhaps TRBD1 or TRBD2 (5 bases each). CDR1 is SGHAT, CDR2 FQNNGV, per germline. The CDR3 is made up of 15 amino acids. The CDR3 sequence is CASILEGSLLNGQFF. The CDR3 DNA sequence: TGTGCCAGCATCCTAGAGGGGAGTCTCCTCAATGGGCAGTTCTTC.

Concerning this clonotype itself: A read error may account for a junction end that differs from germline. This chain uses TRBV30 with TRBJ1-4; D call uncertain. The CDR3 totals 14 residues. Per germline, CDR1 GTSNPN and CDR2 SVGIG (reference sequence). In DNA form, the CDR3 reads TGTGCCTGGAGTACGCACAGCACTCGGGAAAAACTGCTTTTT. It encodes CAWSTHSTREKLLF.

Concerning this clonotype itself: This is likely a read error, given that the CDR3 carries no conserved phenylalanine or tryptophan at its end. V and J are TRBV4-1 and TRBJ2-3; TRBD2 agrees at 14 bases. The CDR3 totals 22 residues. Germline CDR1 MGHRA, CDR2 YSYEKL. V was pared by 5 bases and J by 1 base, with 20 bases of the junction left unmatched. The CDR3 protein is CASSSHGPGTSGSFGGTDTQYV. The CDR3 coding sequence is TGCGCCAGCAGCTCCCACGGACCCGGGACTAGCGGGAGTTTTGGTGGCACAGATACGCAGTATGTT.

Many counts were recorded for this clonotype. V is TRBV11-1 and J is TRBJ2-3; a possible D gene is TRBD1 (6 bases). Trimming took 5 bases from V and 4 from J, leaving 25 bases between them. CDR3 length: 18 amino acids. Germline loops: CDR1 SGHAT, CDR2 FQDESV (reference sequence). CDR3 DNA: TGTGCCAGCAGCCTCGGCGGTCGCGCAGGGGTGCTTGCAGATACGCAGTATTTT. Protein: CASSLGGRAGVLADTQYF. The full variable domain, completed using reference TRBV11-1 and TRBJ2-3, is EAEVAQSPRYKITEKSQAVAFWCDPISGHATLYWYRQILGQGPELLVQFQDESVVDDSQLPKDRFSAERLKGVDSTLKIQPAELGDSAMYLCASSLGGRAGVLADTQYFGPGTRLTVL.

At least ten counts were recorded for this clonotype. The chain couples TRBV6-5 to TRBJ2-1; D unclear. Germline CDR1 is MNHEY and CDR2 is SVGAGI. With 2 bases removed from V and 0 bases from J, the gap between germline ends came to 5 bases. The CDR3 extends over 14 amino acids. The CDR3 sequence: CASSYVSSYNEQFF. The CDR3 DNA follows: TGTGCCAGCAGTTACGTCAGCTCCTACAATGAGCAGTTCTTC.

In the case of this clonotype: An end of the junction does not agree with germline; a read error may underlie this. The J gene is TRBJ2-2, the V gene TRBV29-1, with D perhaps matching TRBD1 or TRBD2 (5 bases each). Germline-derived CDR1 and CDR2 are SQVTM and ANQGSEA. The CDR3 is 14 amino acids. DNA of the CDR3: TGTAGCGTAACAGGACTTCTGAACACCGGGGAGCTGTTTTTT. This sequence encodes CSVTGLLNTGELFF.

In the case of this clonotype: One end of the junction does not line up with germline, which may come from a read error. The J gene is TRBJ2-6, the V gene TRBV11-2; maybe TRBD1 (5 bases). This CDR3 region has 16 residues. The germline gives CDR1 SGHAT, CDR2 FQNNGV. CDR3 region: CASSPVGAAGSNVLTF. CDR3 bases: TGTGCCAGCAGCCCTGTAGGGGCGGCTGGGTCCAACGTTCTGACTTTC.

Remarks on this clonotype: A read error is possible here, since a much larger clone lies one base away. This rearrangement joins TRBV7-9 to TRBJ1-6; unclear D gene. Germline-derived CDR1 and CDR2 are SEHNR and FQNEAQ (reference sequence). The CDR3 extends over 14 amino acids. In nucleotides, the CDR3 is TGTGTCAGCAGCCCAGGTGCCACGAATTCACCCCTCCACTTT. Translation: CVSSPGATNSPLHF. Filled out from reference TRBV7-9 and TRBJ1-6, the complete variable domain reads DTGVSQNPRHKITKRGQNVTFRCDPISEHNRLYWYRQTLGQGPEFLTYFQNEAQLEKSRLLSDRFSAERPKGSFSTLEIQRTEQGDSAMYLCVSSPGATNSPLHFGNGTRLTVT.

This clonotype has just a few counts. The V and J genes are TRBV6-5 and TRBJ2-7, with a possible D match to TRBD1 (6 bases). The CDR3 runs 20 residues. CDR1 is MNHEY and CDR2 is SVGAGI in the germline V gene. The V gene lost 4 bases and the J gene lost 1 base, with 29 bases spanning the gap. CDR3 region: CASSSRRVKGVSVGSYEQYF. CDR3 bases: TGTGCCAGCAGTTCCCGGAGAGTGAAGGGGGTTAGCGTGGGGTCCTACGAGCAGTACTTC.

This clonotype was seen only once. Since a much larger clone is just one base distant, this may be a read error. This chain connects TRBV4-1 to TRBJ2-1; unclear D gene. This CDR3 region has 14 residues. Germline V gives CDR1 MGHRA, CDR2 YSYEKL. Written as DNA, the CDR3 is TGCGCCAGGAGCCAACCAACACGTTACAATGAGCAGTTCTTC. Amino acids: CARSQPTRYNEQFF.

The V call is TRBV4-1, the J call TRBJ2-3; 11 nucleotides align to TRBD2. This CDR3 is 17 amino acids long. Germline values: CDR1 MGHRA, CDR2 YSYEKL. The ends lost 2 bases at V and 3 bases at J; junction bases unmatched: 7. The CDR3, as DNA: TGCGCCAGCAGCCAAATCGTACTAGCGGGAGTGACAGATACGCAGTATTTT. This codes for CASSQIVLAGVTDTQYF.

Details on this clonotype: The conserved phenylalanine or tryptophan is not found at the CDR3 terminus, so this likely reflects a read error. This sequence joins TRBV5-6 and TRBJ1-2, with D maybe TRBD1 (6 bases). The CDR3 extends over 14 amino acids. The germline V and J ends were trimmed by 1 base and 5 bases, with 12 bases remaining between them. Germline V gene data show CDR1 as SGHDT and CDR2 as YYEEEE. This CDR3 is CASSLFGQKYGYTL. DNA of the CDR3: TGTGCCAGCAGCTTGTTCGGACAGAAATATGGCTACACCCTC.

As to this clonotype: Sequence at one end of the junction differs from germline and may be a read error. The chain carries TRBV5-1 and TRBJ2-7; possibly TRBD1 for D (6 bases). The CDR3 covers 15 residues. CDR1 and CDR2 from the germline V gene are SGHRS and YFSETQ. CDR3 amino acids: CSSSLSAGATYEQCF. As DNA, the CDR3 is TGCTCCAGCAGCTTGAGTGCAGGGGCGACCTACGAGCAGTGCTTC.

As for this clonotype: A much more abundant neighbour one base away suggests this may be a read error. Because it lacks the conserved phenylalanine or tryptophan at the end, this CDR3 is likely a read error. CDR3 in DNA: TGCGCCAGCAGCCAGTACAGCACTAGTAATTCACCCCTCCACTAT. Its translation: CASSQYSTSNSPLHY. The chain carries TRBV4-1 and TRBJ1-6; no clear D gene. Germline V gives CDR1 MGHRA, CDR2 YSYEKL. V lost 3 bases and J 6 bases, leaving 12 bases between the germline ends. The CDR3 is 15 amino acids.

This chain uses TRBV14 with TRBJ1-4, with unresolved D. With 4 bases removed from V and 6 bases from J, the gap between germline ends came to 9 bases. The CDR3 is made up of 13 amino acids. In germline, CDR1 is SGHDN, CDR2 FVKESK. For the CDR3, the DNA is TGTGCCAGCAGCCGAGGGTTTTATGAAAAACTGTTTTTT. It translates to CASSRGFYEKLFF.

V usage is TRBV11-2 and J usage is TRBJ2-7; D not resolved. The CDR3 consists of 14 residues. Per the germline V gene, CDR1 is SGHAT and CDR2 is FQNNGV. Between the trimmed V and J ends, which lost 4 bases and 4 bases, there was a span of 14 bases. The CDR3 sequence is CASSSWGPSYEQYF. The DNA for the CDR3 is TGTGCCAGCAGCTCATGGGGTCCGTCATACGAGCAGTACTTC.

The J gene is TRBJ1-1, the V gene TRBV29-1, with D uncertain. The ends were cut back, 4 bases at V and 0 bases at J, with 15 bases in the middle. CDR1 and CDR2 from the germline V gene are SQVTM and ANQGSEA. This CDR3 comprises 15 residues. The CDR3 loop reads CSVGGGWCMNTEAFF. The CDR3 nucleotides are TGCAGCGTTGGTGGAGGATGGTGTATGAACACTGAAGCTTTCTTT.

Many counts were recorded for this clonotype. The chain employs TRBV6-1 and TRBJ1-3, with unresolved D. V was shortened by 5 bases and J by 0 bases, with 5 bases between the two germline ends. Germline V lookup: CDR1 MNHNS, CDR2 SASEGT. The CDR3 loop spans 13 amino acids. The CDR3 region has the DNA TGTGCCAGCAGTCTAGACTCTGGAAACACCATATATTTT. Its protein is CASSLDSGNTIYF.